The 26 T cell receptor beta chains below all came from one sample that was sequenced in a study of Tregs in tolerant kidney transplant recipients. Generated by immunoSEQ multiplex PCR, the TCRdb table keeps only in-frame clones and is missing some. The repertoire consists of some 62,000 clones, with more than 95% occurring once and the leading ten covering nearly 0.35%. The material sequenced was Tregs from blood, taken before the transplant. These receptors all come from a human donor who received a combined kidney and bone marrow transplant.

This clone was detected once. This rearrangement joins TRBV6-5 to TRBJ1-1, with 8 bases aligning to TRBD1. The CDR3 length is 14 residues. With 6 bases clipped from V and 7 bases from J, the junction kept 10 bases outside the gene matches. The germline V gene encodes CDR1 MNHEY and CDR2 SVGAGI. This chain's CDR3 is CASSPQGAQNEAFF. The CDR3 region has the DNA TGTGCCAGCAGCCCTCAGGGGGCGCAGAATGAAGCTTTCTTT.

This chain connects TRBV29-1 to TRBJ1-2; D is perhaps TRBD1 (5 bases). This CDR3 is built from 12 residues. Between the trimmed V and J ends, which lost 4 bases and 3 bases, there was a span of 9 bases. The V gene's germline CDR1 is SQVTM and CDR2 ANQGSEA. The CDR3 spells CSVASGDYGYTF. The DNA of the CDR3 is TGCAGCGTTGCGTCGGGGGACTATGGCTACACCTTC.

The chain uses TRBV5-3 and TRBJ2-7, with 10 bases matching TRBD1. TRBV5-3 is an ORF for which the function is uncertain. The V segment lost 4 bases and the J segment 2 bases; nucleotides outside the gene matches: 6. This CDR3 comprises 15 residues. This chain's CDR3 is CARSRRTGGTYEQYF. CDR3 DNA sequence: TGTGCCAGAAGCAGACGGACAGGGGGTACCTACGAGCAGTACTTC.

The chain employs TRBV7-3 and TRBJ1-2, with D tentatively TRBD1 (5 bases). CDR3 size: 13 residues. Germline CDR1 and CDR2: SGHTA and FQGTGA. The V end lost 0 bases, the J end lost 7 bases, and 9 bases lay between the germline ends. CDR3 nucleotides: TGTGCCAGCAGCTTAACGGGGGGGGTTGGCTACACCTTC. Translation: CASSLTGGVGYTF.

The rearrangement links TRBV15 to TRBJ1-3; D remains unclear. Germline loops: CDR1 LNHNV, CDR2 YYDKDF (reference sequence). Trimming took 3 bases from V and 0 from J, leaving 9 bases between them. The CDR3 totals 15 residues. The CDR3 loop reads CATSSPRISGNTIYF. The DNA of the CDR3 is TGTGCCACCAGCAGCCCCCGTATCTCTGGAAACACCATATATTTT.

The V call is TRBV4-1, the J call TRBJ2-2; D is unresolved. Trimming stripped 0 bases from V and 4 bases from J, with 6 bases between. CDR1 and CDR2 from the germline V gene are MGHRA and YSYEKL. The CDR3 is made up of 14 amino acids. The chain's CDR3 is CASSQEQATGELFF. Here the CDR3 DNA reads TGCGCCAGCAGCCAAGAGCAGGCCACCGGGGAGCTGTTTTTT.

V gene TRBV7-2 combines with J gene TRBJ1-5, with D unclear. V was trimmed by 3 bases and J by 0 bases, leaving 3 bases between them. From germline, CDR1 is SGHTA and CDR2 FQGNSA. This CDR3 contains 13 residues. CDR3 amino acids: CASSFNSNQPQHF. The CDR3 nucleotides read TGTGCCAGCAGCTTTAATAGCAATCAGCCCCAGCATTTT. Filled out from reference TRBV7-2 and TRBJ1-5, the complete variable domain reads GAGVSQSPSNKVTEKGKDVELRCDPISGHTALYWYRQSLGQGLEFLIYFQGNSAPDKSGLPSDRFSAERTGGSVSTLTIQRTQQEDSAVYLCASSFNSNQPQHFGDGTRLSIL.

The V gene is TRBV27, the J gene TRBJ1-2; 12 positions match TRBD1. After removal of 8 bases from V and 4 bases from J, the junction contained 8 bases not matched to a gene. Germline V gene sequence: CDR1 MNHEY, CDR2 SMNVEV (reference sequence). The CDR3 sequence is 15 residues long. The CDR3 coding sequence is TGTGCCAGCGTGGGACAGGGGGCCATGAGCTATGGCTACACCTTC. Amino acids: CASVGQGAMSYGYTF.

The chain joins TRBV11-3 to TRBJ2-2; no clear D. The ends were cut back, 5 bases at V and 4 bases at J, with 17 bases in the middle. The CDR3 contains 16 residues. The germline V gene has CDR1 SGHNT and CDR2 YENEEA. The CDR3 nucleotides read TGTGCCAGCAGCACCCGACATCCAGGTCTCACCGGGGAGCTGTTTTTT. As protein: CASSTRHPGLTGELFF.

This sequence joins TRBV7-2 and TRBJ1-5; TRBD1 might be the D (5 bases). This CDR3 comprises 17 residues. CDR1 is SGHTA, CDR2 FQGNSA, per germline. With 5 bases removed from V and 0 bases from J, the gap between germline ends came to 17 bases. The CDR3 sequence: CASSLGFGANSNQPQHF. CDR3 DNA: TGTGCCAGCAGCCTAGGGTTTGGGGCGAATAGCAATCAGCCCCAGCATTTT.

This clone was seen only once. V and J are TRBV28 and TRBJ1-6; TRBD1 aligns across 9 bases. The J segment lost 13 bases and the V segment lost 2 bases, leaving 3 bases of the junction unmatched. CDR3 length equals 13 residues. Germline assignment: CDR1 MDHEN and CDR2 SYDVKM. Written as DNA, the CDR3 is TGTGCCAGCAGTTTAGACAGGGGGTTCCCCCTCCACTTT. Encoded protein: CASSLDRGFPLHF. Supplemented by reference TRBV28 and TRBJ1-6, the full variable domain reads DVKVTQSSRYLVKRTGEKVFLECVQDMDHENMFWYRQDPGLGLRLIYFSYDVKMKEKGDIPEGYSVSREKKERFSLILESASTNQTSMYLCASSLDRGFPLHFGNGTRLTVT.

The CDR3 DNA sequence: TGTGCCAGCAGCCGCCCAAGGAACAGGGGCCCGATGAACACTGAAGCTTTCTTT. This sequence encodes CASSRPRNRGPMNTEAFF. This chain uses TRBV4-2 with TRBJ1-1; 7 bases agree with TRBD1. This CDR3 has 18 residues. V was clipped by 4 bases and J by 0 bases; unmatched bases: 14. Germline assignment: CDR1 LGHNA and CDR2 YNFKEQ.

This clone appeared once. V and J are TRBV5-6 and TRBJ2-5, with D possibly TRBD2 on 5 matching bases. V lost 4 bases, J lost 0 bases, and 10 bases lay in between. The germline CDR1 and CDR2 sequences are SGHDT and YYEEEE. There are 14 residues in the CDR3. The DNA for the CDR3 is TGTGCCAGCAGCAAGACGGGGTACCAAGAGACCCAGTACTTC. Amino acid sequence: CASSKTGYQETQYF.

The genes are TRBV11-2 and TRBJ2-7, with D uncertain. The CDR3 extends over 13 amino acids. V was trimmed by 1 base and J by 3 bases, leaving 7 bases between them. Germline V lookup: CDR1 SGHAT, CDR2 FQNNGV. CDR3 amino acids: CASSLARIYEQYF. In DNA, the CDR3 is TGTGCCAGCAGCTTAGCCAGGATCTACGAGCAGTACTTC.

CDR3 sequence: CASRSGTSGRETQYF. In DNA, the CDR3 is TGTGCCAGCAGGTCCGGGACTAGCGGGAGAGAGACCCAGTACTTC. The chain recombines TRBV11-3 with TRBJ2-5, with 14 bases aligning to TRBD2. The CDR3 spans 15 residues. Trimming cost V 6 bases and J 4 bases; bases outside gene matches: 4. The V gene's germline CDR1 is SGHNT and CDR2 YENEEA.

The rearrangement uses TRBV25-1 and TRBJ1-2; 8 bases agree with TRBD1. The CDR3 contains 15 residues. The J segment lost 2 bases and the V segment lost 3 bases, leaving 5 bases of the junction unmatched. CDR1 and CDR2 from the germline V gene are MGHDK and SYGVNS. The CDR3 here is CASSDPAGGNYGYTF. As DNA, the CDR3 is TGTGCCAGCAGTGACCCCGCAGGGGGCAACTATGGCTACACCTTC.

This clone was found once. The chain links TRBV5-5 to TRBJ1-2; no clear D. Germline V gene lookup returns CDR1 SGHKS and CDR2 YYEKEE (reference sequence). CDR3 length: 14 residues. V was clipped by 4 bases and J by 0 bases, with 10 bases between them. The CDR3 sequence is CASSPVPANYGYTF. The CDR3, as DNA: TGTGCCAGCAGCCCTGTACCAGCTAACTATGGCTACACCTTC.

The sample holds one count of this clone. The V and J genes are TRBV10-3 and TRBJ2-3, with 7 bases lining up with TRBD1. The V and J ends lost 6 bases and 0 bases, in that order; junction bases with no gene match: 3. Per the germline V gene, CDR1 is ENHRY and CDR2 is SYGVKD. The CDR3 has 14 amino acids. In DNA, the CDR3 is TGTGCCATCAGCTCGGGACAGAGCACAGATACGCAGTATTTT. Its translation is CAISSGQSTDTQYF.

For the CDR3, the DNA is TGTGCCAGTAGTCCACAGGGAGTCGCTGAAAAACTGTTTTTT. Protein: CASSPQGVAEKLFF. V gene TRBV19 combines with J gene TRBJ1-4; perhaps TRBD1 as D (6 bases). V was pared by 5 bases and J by 7 bases, with 14 bases between. The V gene's germline CDR1 is LNHDA and CDR2 SQIVND (reference sequence). This CDR3 has 14 residues.

For the CDR3, the DNA is TGTGCCAGTATGGACAGGGGGCATCAGCCCCAGCATTTT. Its translation is CASMDRGHQPQHF. The chain links TRBV19 to TRBJ1-5, with TRBD1 matching 11 bases. The germline gives CDR1 LNHDA, CDR2 SQIVND (reference sequence). Germline trimming cut 7 bases from V and 5 bases from J; bases unmatched to any gene: 1. This CDR3 contains 13 residues.

This sequence joins TRBV4-3 and TRBJ2-2; 8 bases map to TRBD1. This CDR3 spans 17 amino acids. V trimming: 6 bases; J trimming: 7 bases; junction bases outside the gene matches: 16. Germline V gene lookup returns CDR1 LGHNA and CDR2 YSLEER. The CDR3 DNA sequence: TGCGCCAGCAGAAGACAGGGGTTCTACCATTCGAGCGGGGAGCTGTTTTTT. Translated, it gives CASRRQGFYHSSGELFF.

The chain recombines TRBV29-1 with TRBJ1-2; D not resolved. Trimming stripped 4 bases from V and 4 bases from J, with 13 bases between. The CDR3 has 13 residues. CDR1 is SQVTM, CDR2 ANQGSEA, per germline. In DNA form, the CDR3 reads TGCAGCGTTGGCCCGGGAGGATTCTATGGCTACACCTTC. Its translation is CSVGPGGFYGYTF. Filled out from reference TRBV29-1 and TRBJ1-2, the complete variable domain reads SAVISQKPSRDICQRGTSLTIQCQVDSQVTMMFWYRQQPGQSLTLIATANQGSEATYESGFVIDKFPISRPNLTFSTLTVSNMSPEDSSIYLCSVGPGGFYGYTFGSGTRLTVV.

The V gene is TRBV7-8, the J gene TRBJ1-6; TRBD1 agrees at 7 bases. Germline CDR1 is SGHVS and CDR2 is FQNEAQ. The CDR3 sequence is 14 residues long. V dropped 4 bases and J dropped 7; count of bases not matched to a gene: 4. The CDR3 protein is CASSWDRFNSPLHF. The DNA for the CDR3 is TGTGCCAGCAGCTGGGACAGATTCAATTCACCCCTCCACTTT.

This chain links TRBV18 with TRBJ2-3; TRBD2 is a possible D gene (7 bases). V lost 5 bases and J 0 bases, leaving 12 bases between the germline ends. This CDR3 contains 15 residues. Per germline, CDR1 KGHSH and CDR2 LQKENI. This chain's CDR3 is CASSRGGTSTDTQYF. DNA for the CDR3: TGTGCCAGCTCAAGGGGGGGGACCAGCACAGATACGCAGTATTTT. The full variable domain, with the rest looked up from reference TRBV18 and TRBJ2-3, is NAGVMQNPRHLVRRRGQEARLRCSPMKGHSHVYWYRQLPEEGLKFMVYLQKENIIDESGMPKERFSAEFPKEGPSILRIQQVVRGDSAAYFCASSRGGTSTDTQYFGPGTRLTVL.

The genes are TRBV19 and TRBJ2-2; the D is unclear. The germline CDR1 and CDR2 sequences are LNHDA and SQIVND (reference sequence). This CDR3 is built from 15 residues. V lost 3 bases, J lost 2 bases, and 10 bases lay in between. The DNA of the CDR3 is TGTGCCAGTAGTATCAGATCAACCAACACCGGGGAGCTGTTTTTT. Amino acids: CASSIRSTNTGELFF.

The count of this clone is one. The chain uses TRBV5-5 and TRBJ1-6; D gene uncertain. Germline V gene data show CDR1 as SGHKS and CDR2 as YYEKEE (reference sequence). CDR3 length equals 14 residues. Deletions cut 1 base from V and 8 bases from J, with 10 bases between. This chain's CDR3 is CASSLRAPYSPLHF. DNA of the CDR3: TGTGCCAGCAGCTTGAGAGCACCTTATTCACCCCTCCACTTT.